The sequence of this T cell receptor beta chain was determined in a study of cytomegalovirus exposure and HLA in healthy donors. As to this clone: Its antigen remains unidentified.

Study-wide findings and caveats: The later analysis indicated that the majority of CMV-associated TCR beta chains appeared HLA-restricted.

This CDR3 has 14 amino acids. Likely unrecorded immune exposures existed in these nominally healthy donors. Vbeta (60) and Jbeta (13) primers were used in the PCR. Data came from immunoSEQ multiplex PCR; TCRdb stores just in-frame clones and leaves some out. The sample shows 150,000 to 200,000 clones, around 87% of them seen only once. The sequenced material came from PBMCs. This receptor was taken from a young woman in good health and CMV-seronegative. This chain links TRBV21-1 with TRBJ2-6; the listed D gene, TRBD2, was not tested against the DNA. TRBV21-1 has pseudogene status. The CDR3 loop reads CASSGPEGANVLTF. CDR3 nucleotide sequence: TGTGCCAGCAGCGGTCCCGAGGGGGCCAACGTCCTGACTTTC.